The 10 T cell receptor beta chains reported below all come from one sample, sequenced in a study of T cells in Graves' hyperthyroidism and ophthalmopathy. Researchers took RNA transcripts and amplified the TCR beta CDR3 regions from them. HTBI primers drove first-round RT-PCR of the TCR CDR3. TCRdb analysed the multiplex PCR reads with MiXCR anew, one entry per CDR3 protein. Found here are some 370,000 distinct CDR3 sequences, over 12% of them singletons; the top ten hold 25% to 30%. The material sequenced was blood. Receptors originate from a man aged 45-60 years with Graves' ophthalmopathy.

In this sample, this clonotype turned up many times. The chain carries TRBV29-1 and TRBJ2-7; TRBD2 matches 8 bases. This CDR3 has 14 residues. The germline gives CDR1 SQVTM, CDR2 ANQGSEA. Trimming at V came to 4 bases and at J to 0 bases, leaving 5 bases not matched to a gene. The CDR3 bases are TGCAGCGTTGCCATTAGCGGGGCCTCCTACGAGCAGTACTTC. Translating it yields CSVAISGASYEQYF.

In its sample, this clonotype was seen a few times. This sequence joins TRBV14 and TRBJ2-1, with 9 bases that match TRBD2. Trimming at V came to 1 base and at J to 5 bases, leaving 9 bases not matched to a gene. This CDR3 comprises 17 residues. Germline V gene lookup returns CDR1 SGHDN and CDR2 FVKESK. The DNA of the CDR3 is TGTGCCAGCAGCCAAGGAGTAGGCGGGAGGGGAAACAATGAGCAGTTCTTC. This translates into CASSQGVGGRGNNEQFF.

At least ten counts were recorded for this clonotype. The CDR3 DNA follows: TGTGCCAGCAGCCTACTCGGGAGGGCTTCCGAGCAGTACTTC. Translated, it gives CASSLLGRASEQYF. This chain joins TRBV7-3 and TRBJ2-7, with 8 bases fitting TRBD2. The CDR3 sequence is 14 residues long. CDR1 SGHTA and CDR2 FQGTGA come from the germline V gene. Trimming at V came to 5 bases and at J to 6 bases, leaving 9 bases not matched to a gene.

The chain carries TRBV28 and TRBJ2-2; 9 bases map to TRBD2. V shed 0 bases and J 4 bases; nucleotides not matched to a gene: 6. Per the germline V gene, CDR1 is MDHEN and CDR2 is SYDVKM. This CDR3 spans 17 amino acids. CDR3 sequence (DNA): TGTGCCAGCAGTTTATGGGTAGCGGGAGATCTCACCGGGGAGCTGTTTTTT. This codes for CASSLWVAGDLTGELFF. Together with reference TRBV28 and TRBJ2-2, the CDR3 gives the full variable domain: DVKVTQSSRYLVKRTGEKVFLECVQDMDHENMFWYRQDPGLGLRLIYFSYDVKMKEKGDIPEGYSVSREKKERFSLILESASTNQTSMYLCASSLWVAGDLTGELFFGEGSRLTVL.

In its sample, this clonotype was seen a few times. The gene calls are TRBV16 and TRBJ2-1; the D gene is possibly TRBD1 (5 bases). Germline CDR1 is KGHSY and CDR2 is FQNENV. The CDR3 has 15 amino acids. Trimming left V 0 bases short and J 8 bases short, with 14 bases between. As DNA, the CDR3 is TGTGCCAGCAGCCAATCCCCAGAAGGGGCCCATGAGCAGTTCTTC. Protein sequence: CASSQSPEGAHEQFF.

The V call is TRBV10-1, the J call TRBJ2-2; D might be TRBD2 (5 bases). V lost 4 bases and J lost 0, with 9 bases in between. In germline, CDR1 is WNHNN, CDR2 SYGVQD (reference sequence). The length of the CDR3 is 15 residues. CDR3 nucleotides: TGCGCCAGCAGTGTCGGTAGCGCGAACACCGGGGAGCTGTTTTTT. Translating it yields CASSVGSANTGELFF.

The count of this clonotype is one. The chain employs TRBV7-9 and TRBJ2-1; 10 positions agree with TRBD1. The junction had 10 bases not matched to a gene; V was cut back by 5 bases and J by 6 bases. The CDR3 is 16 residues long. Germline-derived CDR1 and CDR2 are SEHNR and FQNEAQ (reference sequence). CDR3 amino acids: CASSLRDRGVANEQFF. The CDR3 coding sequence is TGTGCCAGCAGCCTAAGGGACAGGGGAGTTGCCAATGAGCAGTTCTTC. Based on the CDR3 plus reference TRBV7-9 and TRBJ2-1, the full variable domain is DTGVSQNPRHKITKRGQNVTFRCDPISEHNRLYWYRQTLGQGPEFLTYFQNEAQLEKSRLLSDRFSAERPKGSFSTLEIQRTEQGDSAMYLCASSLRDRGVANEQFFGPGTRLTVL.

This clonotype has ten or more counts. The rearrangement joins TRBV28 to TRBJ2-3, with 14 nucleotides matching TRBD2. In germline, CDR1 is MDHEN, CDR2 SYDVKM. This CDR3 has 21 amino acids. The trim removed 5 bases at V and 1 base at J, leaving 17 bases unmatched. The CDR3 protein is CASSLLRGTSGSTPRTDTQYF. The DNA of the CDR3 is TGTGCCAGCAGTCTCCTTCGCGGGACTAGCGGGAGCACCCCCCGCACAGATACGCAGTATTTT.

The chain has TRBV19 and TRBJ2-3; D call uncertain. The V end lost 5 bases, the J end lost 1 base, and 16 bases lay between the germline ends. The CDR3 totals 16 residues. Germline V gives CDR1 LNHDA, CDR2 SQIVND (reference sequence). Here the CDR3 reads CASSDSLNRGTDTQYF. CDR3 bases: TGTGCCAGTAGTGACTCCCTCAATAGGGGCACAGATACGCAGTATTTT.

This clonotype has a handful of counts. V gene TRBV6-1 combines with J gene TRBJ1-5; no definite D call. The CDR3 extends over 15 amino acids. The germline V gene encodes CDR1 MNHNS and CDR2 SASEGT. Between the trimmed V and J ends, which lost 7 bases and 7 bases, there was a span of 20 bases. In nucleotides, the CDR3 is TGTGCCAGCAAAGGCAATGACTTGGGAAGCCAGCCCCAGCATTTT. Translation gives CASKGNDLGSQPQHF.